These T cell receptor beta chains were read from a single sample in a study of control samples from healthy donors and cancer patients. The table came from immunoSEQ multiplex PCR; TCRdb's copy has only in-frame clones and leaves some out. Here the sample spans approximately 100,000 clones, roughly 92% being singletons. The sequencing sample was made of blood. Every receptor here comes from a human donor in good health. The donor label of this sample is uncertain. The CDR3 runs from the conserved cysteine through the conserved F or W. Each record gives: D gene, V gene, clone size, J gene, CDR3 DNA, CDR3 protein. The D gene is left open where the match is weak. Clone size is not always given. Where it is, it says once, few, many or a class for expanded clones.

D gene: NA; V gene: TRBV27; clone size: NA; J gene: TRBJ1-6; CDR3 DNA: TGTGCCAGCAGTGACCAGGGCCCACCCCTCCACTTT; CDR3 protein: CASSDQGPPLHF
D gene: NA; V gene: TRBV6-2/TRBV6-3; clone size: NA; J gene: TRBJ1-2; CDR3 DNA: TGTGCCAGCAGCCTCGACAGGTCCTATGGCTACACCTTC; CDR3 protein: CASSLDRSYGYTF
D gene: TRBD1; V gene: TRBV19; clone size: NA; J gene: TRBJ2-3; CDR3 DNA: TGTGCCAGTAATTTTGGACAGGGGATAATAACAGATACGCAGTATTTT; CDR3 protein: CASNFGQGIITDTQYF
D gene: NA; V gene: TRBV10-1; clone size: few; J gene: TRBJ2-7; CDR3 DNA: TGCGCCAGCAACAGGGACTCCTACGAGCAGTACTTC; CDR3 protein: CASNRDSYEQYF
D gene: NA; V gene: TRBV5-1; clone size: NA; J gene: TRBJ1-4; CDR3 DNA: TGCGCCAGCAGCTTGGAAGGGGCAGTGCCGGGTGAAAAACTGTTTTTT; CDR3 protein: CASSLEGAVPGEKLFF
D gene: NA; V gene: TRBV19; clone size: NA; J gene: TRBJ2-1; CDR3 DNA: TGTGCCAGTAGTATCGAGGGGAGCTCCTACAATGAGCAGTTCTTC; CDR3 protein: CASSIEGSSYNEQFF
D gene: TRBD1; V gene: TRBV15; clone size: NA; J gene: TRBJ1-4; CDR3 DNA: TGTGCCACCAGCAGAGATAGGCAGGGGGACGAAAAACTGTTTTTT; CDR3 protein: CATSRDRQGDEKLFF
D gene: TRBD1; V gene: TRBV18; clone size: NA; J gene: TRBJ2-7; CDR3 DNA: TGTGCCAGCTCACCCGGGACAGGCACCTACGAGCAGTACTTC; CDR3 protein: CASSPGTGTYEQYF
D gene: NA; V gene: TRBV12-5; clone size: NA; J gene: TRBJ1-5; CDR3 DNA: TGTGCTAGTGGTTTGGAGGAGAATCAGCCCCAGCATTTT; CDR3 protein: CASGLEENQPQHF
D gene: TRBD1; V gene: TRBV5-6; clone size: NA; J gene: TRBJ1-2; CDR3 DNA: TGTGCCAGCAGCCTTAGACAGGGGGACGGCTACACCTTC; CDR3 protein: CASSLRQGDGYTF
D gene: NA; V gene: TRBV24-1; clone size: NA; J gene: TRBJ2-1; CDR3 DNA: TGTGCCACTAGGGGGATGAGACAAGGTGAGCAGTTCTTC; CDR3 protein: CATRGMRQGEQFF
D gene: NA; V gene: TRBV7-9; clone size: NA; J gene: TRBJ1-1; CDR3 DNA: TGTGCCAGCAGCTTAATGTCGGAGGGTGAAGCTTTCTTT; CDR3 protein: CASSLMSEGEAFF
D gene: NA; V gene: TRBV30; clone size: NA; J gene: TRBJ1-5; CDR3 DNA: TGTGCCTGGAGTGCTCGGGTTGGTGTCGACCGGAATCAGCCCCAGCATTTT; CDR3 protein: CAWSARVGVDRNQPQHF
D gene: NA; V gene: TRBV18; clone size: NA; J gene: TRBJ2-1; CDR3 DNA: TGTGCCAGCTCACCTCGCGACGATTATGAGCAGTTCTTC; CDR3 protein: CASSPRDDYEQFF
D gene: NA; V gene: TRBV19; clone size: NA; J gene: TRBJ2-7; CDR3 DNA: TGTGCCAGTAGTATAGAAACAGCCTACGAGCAGTACTTC; CDR3 protein: CASSIETAYEQYF
D gene: TRBD2; V gene: TRBV14; clone size: NA; J gene: TRBJ2-1; CDR3 DNA: TGTGCCAGCAGCCAGGGGGGGATGGGACTAAACAATGAGCAGTTCTTC; CDR3 protein: CASSQGGMGLNNEQFF
D gene: NA; V gene: TRBV7-8; clone size: NA; J gene: TRBJ1-1; CDR3 DNA: TGTGCCAGCAGCCTTAATTGGGGAACTGAAGCTTTCTTT; CDR3 protein: CASSLNWGTEAFF
D gene: NA; V gene: TRBV2; clone size: NA; J gene: TRBJ2-2; CDR3 DNA: TGTGCCGGTTCAGGTACAGGACTTAGCACCGGGGAGCTGTTTTTT; CDR3 protein: CAGSGTGLSTGELFF
D gene: NA; V gene: TRBV10-2; clone size: few; J gene: TRBJ1-6; CDR3 DNA: TGCGCCAGCAGGGAATCAGGGTTGCTGCCTTCACCCCTCCACTTT; CDR3 protein: CASRESGLLPSPLHF
D gene: TRBD2; V gene: TRBV7-2; clone size: NA; J gene: TRBJ2-5; CDR3 DNA: TGTGCCAGCAGCTTCGGACTAGCGGGACCGGGGAAAGAGACCCAGTACTTC; CDR3 protein: CASSFGLAGPGKETQYF
D gene: TRBD1; V gene: TRBV18; clone size: NA; J gene: TRBJ2-1; CDR3 DNA: TGTGCCAGCTCACCACCCCGGGACAGGGGCTACAATGAGCAGTTCTTC; CDR3 protein: CASSPPRDRGYNEQFF
D gene: TRBD2; V gene: TRBV19; clone size: NA; J gene: TRBJ2-1; CDR3 DNA: TGTGCCAGTAGTACCTTAGCGGGTGAGCAGTTCTTC; CDR3 protein: CASSTLAGEQFF
D gene: NA; V gene: TRBV7-2; clone size: NA; J gene: TRBJ2-1; CDR3 DNA: TGTGCCAGCAGCTTGCCCGAGAGGGCTGTTGATGAGCAGTTCTTC; CDR3 protein: CASSLPERAVDEQFF
D gene: NA; V gene: TRBV6-1; clone size: NA; J gene: TRBJ1-1; CDR3 DNA: TGTGCCAGCAGTGAATCTGTGGGAGTGGGTGCGCGCACTGAAGCTTTCTTT; CDR3 protein: CASSESVGVGARTEAFF
D gene: NA; V gene: TRBV30; clone size: few; J gene: TRBJ2-7; CDR3 DNA: TGTGCCTGGAGTAACGGACCTACCTACTACGAGCAGTACTTC; CDR3 protein: CAWSNGPTYYEQYF
D gene: NA; V gene: TRBV7-6; clone size: NA; J gene: TRBJ2-1; CDR3 DNA: TGTGCCAGCAGCTTAATGGCGGTGGCCTACAATGAGCAGTTCTTC; CDR3 protein: CASSLMAVAYNEQFF
D gene: TRBD1; V gene: TRBV27; clone size: NA; J gene: TRBJ1-6; CDR3 DNA: TGTGCCAGCAGTAAGACAGGGGGCCTCAATTCACCCCTCCACTTT; CDR3 protein: CASSKTGGLNSPLHF
D gene: TRBD1; V gene: TRBV19; clone size: NA; J gene: TRBJ1-5; CDR3 DNA: TGTGCCAGTAGCCCAGACAGGGCTAATCAGCCCCAGCATTTT; CDR3 protein: CASSPDRANQPQHF
D gene: NA; V gene: TRBV19; clone size: NA; J gene: TRBJ1-2; CDR3 DNA: TGTGCCAGTAATTCCCCCAACGACAGGTCGGCTAACTATGGCTACACCTTC; CDR3 protein: CASNSPNDRSANYGYTF
D gene: NA; V gene: TRBV30; clone size: NA; J gene: TRBJ1-4; CDR3 DNA: TGTGCCTGGAGTCCATGGAATGAAAAACTGTTTTTT; CDR3 protein: CAWSPWNEKLFF
D gene: NA; V gene: TRBV12-3/TRBV12-4; clone size: NA; J gene: TRBJ1-2; CDR3 DNA: TGTGCCAGCAGTTTAATCGTGGGGGATGGCTACACCTTC; CDR3 protein: CASSLIVGDGYTF
D gene: TRBD1; V gene: TRBV5-6; clone size: once; J gene: TRBJ2-1; CDR3 DNA: TGTGCCAGCAGCGGCATACCTACAGGGGACTCCTACAATGAGCAGTTCTTC; CDR3 protein: CASSGIPTGDSYNEQFF
D gene: NA; V gene: TRBV7-6; clone size: NA; J gene: TRBJ2-1; CDR3 DNA: TGTGCCAGCAGCTTAGAACAGCCGGGTGAGCAGTTCTTC; CDR3 protein: CASSLEQPGEQFF
D gene: TRBD1; V gene: TRBV5-6; clone size: NA; J gene: TRBJ1-5; CDR3 DNA: TGTGCCAGCAGCTTGGACAGGGGTAGCAATCAGCCCCAGCATTTT; CDR3 protein: CASSLDRGSNQPQHF
D gene: NA; V gene: TRBV6-4; clone size: NA; J gene: TRBJ2-2; CDR3 DNA: TGTGCCAGCAGTGAACAGGGCGGCGGGGAGCTGTTTTTT; CDR3 protein: CASSEQGGGELFF
D gene: NA; V gene: TRBV24-1; clone size: NA; J gene: TRBJ2-5; CDR3 DNA: TGTGCCACCAGTGACCCCCGGGGCGCTGGGGAGACCCAGTACTTC; CDR3 protein: CATSDPRGAGETQYF
D gene: NA; V gene: TRBV11-1; clone size: NA; J gene: TRBJ1-1; CDR3 DNA: TGTGCCAGCAGCGAACAACCGGGACACCGTCAAGCTTTCTTT; CDR3 protein: CASSEQPGHRQAFF
D gene: NA; V gene: TRBV29-1; clone size: NA; J gene: TRBJ1-4; CDR3 DNA: TGCAGCGGCGTAGGGACCCAAAGAGGAAAACTGTTTTTT; CDR3 protein: CSGVGTQRGKLFF
D gene: TRBD1; V gene: TRBV13; clone size: few; J gene: TRBJ2-2; CDR3 DNA: TGTGCCTCCTGGACAGGGGTTGGCGGGGAGCTGTTTTTT; CDR3 protein: CASWTGVGGELFF
D gene: TRBD1; V gene: TRBV7-9; clone size: once; J gene: TRBJ1-2; CDR3 DNA: TGTGCCAGCAGCTTCCCTATAGCTACAGGACAGGGTCTTTATGGCTACACCTTC; CDR3 protein: CASSFPIATGQGLYGYTF
D gene: NA; V gene: TRBV6-5; clone size: once; J gene: TRBJ1-2; CDR3 DNA: TGTGCCAGCAGTACCCTACTCAAACCCCTTATGGGCTACACCTTC; CDR3 protein: CASSTLLKPLMGYTF
D gene: TRBD1; V gene: TRBV19; clone size: once; J gene: TRBJ1-2; CDR3 DNA: TGTGCCAGTAGTTCCATCAGGGGACAGGGAGCCGCTAAGTATGGCTACACCTTC; CDR3 protein: CASSSIRGQGAAKYGYTF